Listed here is a single T cell receptor beta chain. Using immunoSEQ multiplex PCR, the repertoire was profiled, and TCRdb retains in-frame clones only, with some absent. The sample shows tens of thousands of clones, 90% of them seen only once. This record comes from a study of T cell changes during pregnancy in multiple sclerosis. V was clipped by 5 bases and J by 2 bases; unmatched bases: 11. CDR1 is SEHNR and CDR2 is FQNEAQ in the germline V gene (reference sequence). CDR3 size: 16 residues. This receptor was obtained from a female donor with multiple sclerosis, enrolled in a pregnancy study. The sample consisted of CD8+ T cells from peripheral blood mononuclear cells, taken after pregnancy. The chain uses TRBV7-9 and TRBJ1-1; 7 bases line up with TRBD1. The CDR3 nucleotides are TGTGCCAGCAGCCCTCCTCCCGACAGGGCTAACACTGAAGCTTTCTTT. It codes for CASSPPPDRANTEAFF.